Presented here are 23 T cell receptor beta chains from one specimen sequenced in a study of graft-versus-host responses after intestinal transplantation. Some clones are missing from TCRdb's copy, which holds only in-frame ones; the method was immunoSEQ multiplex PCR. The data hold roughly 15,000 clones, with around three quarters observed a single time. Graft samples were processed, releasing intraepithelial and lamina propria lymphocytes. The source material was ileum tissue, sampled roughly 27 days after intestinal transplant. Receptor source: a human patient who received an intestinal transplant, so some T cells may come from the graft donor.

This clone came up a few times. Other DNA variants within this sample encode the same CDR3. CDR3 amino acids: CASSITGESNQPQHF. CDR3 DNA: TGTGCCAGTAGTATCACCGGGGAAAGCAATCAGCCCCAGCATTTT. The rearrangement links TRBV19 to TRBJ1-5; D is ambiguous. V lost 3 bases and J lost 1, with 10 bases in between. The V gene's germline CDR1 is LNHDA and CDR2 SQIVND (reference sequence). This CDR3 region has 15 residues.

The V gene is TRBV5-6, the J gene TRBJ2-5; 7 bases align to TRBD2. Germline V gives CDR1 SGHDT, CDR2 YYEEEE. Trimming cost V 1 base and J 7 bases; bases outside gene matches: 7. The CDR3 runs 14 residues. The CDR3 is CASSLSARGLTQYF. As DNA, the CDR3 is TGTGCCAGCAGCTTGTCCGCGCGGGGGTTGACCCAGTACTTC.

The J gene is TRBJ2-3, the V gene TRBV29-1, with D tentatively TRBD2 (5 bases). Germline V lookup: CDR1 SQVTM, CDR2 ANQGSEA. V shed 1 base and J shed 3 bases, with 8 bases lying between them. CDR3 size: 13 residues. CDR3 protein: CSVEAAVTDTQYF. In DNA, the CDR3 is TGCAGCGTTGAAGCAGCGGTGACAGATACGCAGTATTTT.

The chain carries TRBV21-1 and TRBJ2-7; the DNA was not compared with TRBD2, the D call given in the table. TRBV21-1 is a recognized pseudogene. The CDR3 is 13 residues long. CDR3 DNA: TGTGCCAGCATTTCAGGACCGGACTACGAGCAGTACGTC. Its protein product is CASISGPDYEQYV.

This clone has a handful of counts. Different DNA sequences within this sample yield the same CDR3. The gene calls are TRBV10-3 and TRBJ2-3; 8 bases fit TRBD1. Looked up from germline, CDR1 is ENHRY and CDR2 is SYGVKD. The CDR3 has 13 residues. The V and J ends lost 6 bases and 1 base, in that order; junction bases with no gene match: 0. The chain's CDR3 is CAIRDRGTDTQYF. The CDR3 DNA reads as TGTGCCATCAGGGACAGGGGCACAGATACGCAGTATTTT.

The chain joins TRBV5-1 to TRBJ1-3, with a tentative D call TRBD1 (5 bases). The CDR3 sequence is 16 residues long. Per the germline V gene, CDR1 is SGHRS and CDR2 is YFSETQ. Trimming left V 4 bases short and J 0 bases short, with 14 bases between. CDR3 amino acids: CASSQIGVNSGNTIYF. CDR3 bases: TGCGCCAGCAGCCAAATAGGGGTCAACTCTGGAAACACCATATATTTT.

This clone was detected only once. The chain couples TRBV6-1 to TRBJ2-5; a weak D match, TRBD2 (6 bases). The ends were cut back, 4 bases at V and 5 bases at J, with 11 bases in the middle. Germline assignment: CDR1 MNHNS and CDR2 SASEGT. There are 13 residues in the CDR3. The CDR3 coding sequence is TGTGCCAGCAGTGTGGGGGGTGGCGAGACCCAGTACTTC. It translates to CASSVGGGETQYF.

V is TRBV10-3 and J is TRBJ2-1; 13 positions agree with TRBD2. The CDR3 loop spans 16 amino acids. The V gene's germline CDR1 is ENHRY and CDR2 SYGVKD. Germline trimming cut 4 bases from V and 6 bases from J; bases unmatched to any gene: 6. The CDR3 reads CAISATSGGRRNEQFF. CDR3 in DNA: TGTGCCATCAGTGCGACTAGCGGGGGGAGGCGCAATGAGCAGTTCTTC.

The chain links TRBV28 to TRBJ2-7; 11 positions agree with TRBD1. In germline, CDR1 is MDHEN, CDR2 SYDVKM. V trimming: 5 bases; J trimming: 6 bases; junction bases outside the gene matches: 6. The CDR3 loop spans 14 amino acids. This CDR3 is CASSISGTGGEQYV. The CDR3 DNA reads as TGTGCCAGCAGTATCTCCGGGACAGGGGGCGAGCAGTACGTC.

The J gene is TRBJ1-1, the V gene TRBV5-1; D possibly corresponds to TRBD1 (6 bases). V gave up 4 bases and J gave up 2 bases, with 12 bases separating them. This CDR3 contains 14 residues. CDR1 SGHRS and CDR2 YFSETQ come from the germline V gene. CDR3 sequence (DNA): TGCGCCAGCAGCGTACCGACAGGAAACACTGAAGCTTTCTTT. This gives the protein CASSVPTGNTEAFF.

This chain links TRBV6-5 with TRBJ2-2; 7 nucleotides match TRBD1. Germline values: CDR1 MNHEY, CDR2 SVGAGI. Trimming cost V 6 bases and J 1 base; bases outside gene matches: 5. The CDR3 runs 15 residues. This CDR3 reads CASRLQGLNTGELFF. The DNA of the CDR3 is TGTGCCAGCAGGTTACAGGGGCTGAACACCGGGGAGCTGTTTTTT.

The chain employs TRBV5-1 and TRBJ2-5; D is ambiguous. V was trimmed by 4 bases and J by 3 bases, leaving 4 bases between them. Germline V gives CDR1 SGHRS, CDR2 YFSETQ. CDR3 size: 11 residues. The CDR3 nucleotides are TGCGCCAGCAGCACAGAAGAGACCCAGTACTTC. Its translation: CASSTEETQYF.

The chain combines TRBV6-1 with TRBJ1-2; TRBD1 matches 8 bases. The germline V gene encodes CDR1 MNHNS and CDR2 SASEGT. The CDR3 runs to 15 residues. V shed 3 bases and J 7 bases; nucleotides not matched to a gene: 10. CDR3 nucleotides: TGTGCCAGCAGTGACCGCTTTCAGGGGGCGTTTGGCTACACCTTC. It specifies CASSDRFQGAFGYTF.

The V and J genes are TRBV4-1 and TRBJ2-4; 8 positions agree with TRBD1. This CDR3 has 17 amino acids. Per germline, CDR1 MGHRA and CDR2 YSYEKL. After removal of 4 bases from V and 7 bases from J, the junction contained 15 bases not matched to a gene. CDR3 nucleotides: TGCGCCAGCAGCCCATTGCCTGGACAGGGACTGGGGAACATTCAGTACTTC. It is translated as CASSPLPGQGLGNIQYF.

This clone is categorized as medium-sized (0.01 to 0.1%). The chain combines TRBV5-4 with TRBJ1-1; D is unresolved. V lost 0 bases to trimming and J lost 3 bases, with 12 bases between them. The CDR3 runs to 15 residues. Germline CDR1 is SGHNT and CDR2 is YYREEE (reference sequence). The CDR3 sequence: CASSLAWRADTEAFF. The CDR3 nucleotides read TGTGCCAGCAGCTTGGCCTGGAGGGCGGACACTGAAGCTTTCTTT.

This clone has more than one count but fewer than ten. This chain's CDR3 is CASSEPHRGSPLHF. The CDR3, as DNA: TGTGCCAGCAGTGAACCCCACAGGGGTTCACCCCTCCACTTT. The chain carries TRBV2 and TRBJ1-6; 7 positions match TRBD1. The germline gives CDR1 SNHLY, CDR2 FYNNEI. This CDR3 contains 14 residues. Trimming cost V 2 bases and J 9 bases; bases outside gene matches: 4. The full variable domain, its missing parts supplied by reference TRBV2 and TRBJ1-6, is EPEVTQTPSHQVTQMGQEVILRCVPISNHLYFYWYRQILGQKVEFLVSFYNNEISEKSEIFDDQFSVERPDGSNFTLKIRSTKLEDSAMYFCASSEPHRGSPLHFGNGTRLTVT.

This chain joins TRBV18 and TRBJ2-1; 7 nucleotides agree with TRBD2. This CDR3 comprises 14 residues. From germline, CDR1 is KGHSH and CDR2 LQKENI. With V trimmed by 0 bases and J by 6 bases, 2 bases remained unmatched. The CDR3 region is CASSPPGGGNEQFF. The CDR3 bases are TGTGCCAGCTCACCACCGGGGGGGGGCAATGAGCAGTTCTTC.

This chain uses TRBV9 with TRBJ1-2; D not certain. Trimming took 2 bases from V and 5 from J, leaving 10 bases between them. The CDR3 consists of 13 residues. Per the germline V gene, CDR1 is SGDLS and CDR2 is YYNGEE. CDR3 in DNA: TGTGCCAGCAGCGTTATAGATTCTTATGGCTACACCTTC. Its translation is CASSVIDSYGYTF.

This chain links TRBV19 with TRBJ2-2; 9 positions match TRBD1. The CDR3 totals 15 residues. Germline trimming cut 8 bases from V and 5 bases from J; bases unmatched to any gene: 9. Germline values: CDR1 LNHDA, CDR2 SQIVND (reference sequence). CDR3 coding DNA: TGTGCCAGTGCAACAGGGGGCTCGGGTACCGGGGAGCTGTTTTTT. Amino acid sequence: CASATGGSGTGELFF.

The rearrangement links TRBV14 to TRBJ2-5; 8 bases line up with TRBD2. The CDR3 runs 15 residues. Germline CDR1 is SGHDN and CDR2 is FVKESK. V shed 3 bases, J shed 2 bases, and the junction held 5 bases outside the gene matches. CDR3 coding DNA: TGTGCCAGCAGCCATGGACTAGCTATACAAGAGACCCAGTACTTC. As protein: CASSHGLAIQETQYF.

This clone came up once. The chain employs TRBV28 and TRBJ2-3; D might be TRBD2 (6 bases). Germline CDR1 MDHEN, CDR2 SYDVKM. This CDR3 region has 15 residues. With 6 bases removed from V and 2 bases from J, the gap between germline ends came to 15 bases. The CDR3 bases are TGTGCCAGCAGCTCCGAGCGGGTTTACACAGATACGCAGTATTTT. Its translation is CASSSERVYTDTQYF.

The chain is built from TRBV28 and TRBJ2-3; D gene uncertain. CDR1 MDHEN and CDR2 SYDVKM come from the germline V gene. The V gene lost 6 bases and the J gene lost 4 bases, with 11 bases spanning the gap. The CDR3 totals 13 residues. The CDR3 sequence is CASSSNSADTQYF. The CDR3 DNA reads TGTGCCAGCAGCTCAAATTCGGCAGATACGCAGTATTTT.

The V and J genes are TRBV18 and TRBJ2-1; the D is unclear. Germline loops: CDR1 KGHSH, CDR2 LQKENI. Trimming took 0 bases from V and 5 from J, leaving 11 bases between them. The CDR3 sequence is 15 residues long. CDR3 in DNA: TGTGCCAGCTCACCACCGTTTAGCCGTAACAATGAGCAGTTCTTC. Its protein is CASSPPFSRNNEQFF.